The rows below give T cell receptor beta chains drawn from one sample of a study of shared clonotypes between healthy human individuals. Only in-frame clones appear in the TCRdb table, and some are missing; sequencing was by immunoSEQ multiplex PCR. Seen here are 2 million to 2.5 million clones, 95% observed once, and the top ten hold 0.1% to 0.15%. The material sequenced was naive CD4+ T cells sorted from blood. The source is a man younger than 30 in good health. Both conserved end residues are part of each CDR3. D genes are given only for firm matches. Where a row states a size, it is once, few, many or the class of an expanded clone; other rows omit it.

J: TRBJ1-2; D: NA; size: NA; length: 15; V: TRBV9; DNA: TGTGCCAGCAGCTTTAGGGGGGCGGGAGCCTATGGCTACACCTTC; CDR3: CASSFRGAGAYGYTF
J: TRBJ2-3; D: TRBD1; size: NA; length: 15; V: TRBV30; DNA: TGTGCCTGGAGTACAGGGGGAGCTAGCACAGATACGCAGTATTTT; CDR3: CAWSTGGASTDTQYF
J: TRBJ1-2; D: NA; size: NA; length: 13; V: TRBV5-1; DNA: TGCGCCAGCAGCCGTGACGCTAACTATGGCTACACCTTC; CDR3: CASSRDANYGYTF
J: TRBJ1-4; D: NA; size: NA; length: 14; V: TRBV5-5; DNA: TGTGCCAGCAGCCAAAGACGGGATTCCGAAAAACTGTTTTTT; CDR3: CASSQRRDSEKLFF
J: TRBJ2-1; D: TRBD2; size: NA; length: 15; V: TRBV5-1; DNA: TGCGCCAGCAGCTTGATGGGACTAGCCTACAGTGAGCAGTTCTTC; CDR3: CASSLMGLAYSEQFF
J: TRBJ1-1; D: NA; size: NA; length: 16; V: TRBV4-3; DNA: TGCGCCAGCAGCCAAGAATATGGGGGGAGGAACACTGAAGCTTTCTTT; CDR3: CASSQEYGGRNTEAFF
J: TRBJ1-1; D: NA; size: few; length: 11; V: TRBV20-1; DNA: TGCAGTGTATCAGAGAACACTGAAGCTTTCTTT; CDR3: CSVSENTEAFF
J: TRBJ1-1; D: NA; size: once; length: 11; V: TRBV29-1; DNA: TGCAGCGTTGATCATGGCCCTGAAGCTTTCTTT; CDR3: CSVDHGPEAFF
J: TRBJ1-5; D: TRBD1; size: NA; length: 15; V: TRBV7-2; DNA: TGTGCCAGCAGCTTAACAGGGGATAGCAATCAGCCCCAGCATTTT; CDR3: CASSLTGDSNQPQHF
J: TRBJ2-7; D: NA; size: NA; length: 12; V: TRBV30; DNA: TGTGCCTGGAGTAAAGGGGCGGGGGAGCAGTACTTC; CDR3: CAWSKGAGEQYF
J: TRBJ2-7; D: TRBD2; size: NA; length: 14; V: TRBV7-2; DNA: TGTGCCAGCAGCTACCGACTAGCGGGAGGCGAGCAGTACTTC; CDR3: CASSYRLAGGEQYF
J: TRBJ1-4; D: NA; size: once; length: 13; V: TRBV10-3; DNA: TGTGCCATCAGTGAGTCGACGTCTGAAAAACTGTTTTTT; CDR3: CAISESTSEKLFF
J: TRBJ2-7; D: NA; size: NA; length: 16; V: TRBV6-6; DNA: TGTGCCAGCACCCCCTACGGGGCAGATAGCTCCTACGAGCAGTACTTC; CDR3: CASTPYGADSSYEQYF
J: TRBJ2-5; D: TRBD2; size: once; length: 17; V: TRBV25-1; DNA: TGTGCCAGCAGTGAACCGGGTCGGACTAGCGTTAGGGAGACCCAGTACTTC; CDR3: CASSEPGRTSVRETQYF
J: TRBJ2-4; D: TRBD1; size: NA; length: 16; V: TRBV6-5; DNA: TGTGCCAGCAGTTCCTCCCCGACAGGGTCCAAAAACATTCAGTACTTC; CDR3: CASSSSPTGSKNIQYF
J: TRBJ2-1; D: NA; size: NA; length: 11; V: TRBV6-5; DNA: TGTGCCAGCACGCGTAGCAATGAGCAGTTCTTC; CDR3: CASTRSNEQFF
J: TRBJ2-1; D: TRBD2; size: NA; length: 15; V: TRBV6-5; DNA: TGTGCCAGCAGTTACCGGACTAGCGGGCCAAAGGAGCAGTTCTTC; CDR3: CASSYRTSGPKEQFF
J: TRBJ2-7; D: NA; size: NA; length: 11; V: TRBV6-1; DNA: TGTGCCAGCAGTCGGCGAGAGGAGCAGTACTTC; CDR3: CASSRREEQYF
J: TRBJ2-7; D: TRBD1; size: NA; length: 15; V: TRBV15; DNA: TGTGCCACCAGCGGCCGGGACAGAGTTGACTACGAGCAGTACTTC; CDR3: CATSGRDRVDYEQYF
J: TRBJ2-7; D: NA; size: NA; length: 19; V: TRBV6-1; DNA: TGTGCCAGCAGTGAAGCACTTACTGTGGCGTTGTTCCTTTTCTACGAGCAGTACTTC; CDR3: CASSEALTVALFLFYEQYF
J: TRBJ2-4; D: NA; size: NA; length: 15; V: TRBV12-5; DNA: TGTGCTAGTGGTTTAGGGGGAGTAGTAAGGAACATTCAGTACTTC; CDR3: CASGLGGVVRNIQYF
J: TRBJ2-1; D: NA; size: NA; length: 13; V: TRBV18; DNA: TGTGCCAGCTCACCAGAGGTGAGGTATGAGCAGTTCTTC; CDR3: CASSPEVRYEQFF
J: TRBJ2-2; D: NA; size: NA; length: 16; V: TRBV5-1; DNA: TGCGCCAGCAGCGGCGGACCCCAAGTGGGCACCGGGGAGCTGTTTTTT; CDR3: CASSGGPQVGTGELFF
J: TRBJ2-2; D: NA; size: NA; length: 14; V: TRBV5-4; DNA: TGTGCCAGCAGCTTGGTTGGGGCGGGCGGGGAGCTGTTTTTT; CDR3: CASSLVGAGGELFF
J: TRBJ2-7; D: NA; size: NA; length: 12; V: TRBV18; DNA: TGTGCCAGCTCACTCAGGGGTGGCGAGCAGTACTTC; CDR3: CASSLRGGEQYF
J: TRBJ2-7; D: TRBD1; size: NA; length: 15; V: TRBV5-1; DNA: TGCGCCAGCAGGATGGACAGGCAGCAAGCCTACGAGCAGTACTTC; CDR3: CASRMDRQQAYEQYF
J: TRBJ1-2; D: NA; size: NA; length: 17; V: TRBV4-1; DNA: TGCGCCAGCAGCCAAGGGACCCTACAAGGGACTTCGGGAGGCTACACCTTC; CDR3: CASSQGTLQGTSGGYTF
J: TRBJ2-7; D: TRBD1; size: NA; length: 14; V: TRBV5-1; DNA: TGCGCCAGCAGCTCCGGGACAGGGGTCCACGAGCAGTACTTC; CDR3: CASSSGTGVHEQYF
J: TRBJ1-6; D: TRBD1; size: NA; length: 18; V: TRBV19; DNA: TGTGCCAGTAGTATAGGTGGCACAGGGGGCTCCTATAATTCACCCCTCCACTTT; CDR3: CASSIGGTGGSYNSPLHF
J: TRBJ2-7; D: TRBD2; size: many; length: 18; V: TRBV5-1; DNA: TGCGCCAGCAGCTTGGGATCAACAGGGCTAGCGGGACTTTACGAGCAGTACTTC; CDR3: CASSLGSTGLAGLYEQYF
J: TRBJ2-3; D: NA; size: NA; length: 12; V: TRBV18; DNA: TGTGCCAGCTCCAGGGCGGCAGATACGCAGTATTTT; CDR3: CASSRAADTQYF
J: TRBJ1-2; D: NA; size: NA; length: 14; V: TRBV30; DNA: TGTGCCTGGACCCGACAGGTGCTTCGGGATGGCTACACCTTC; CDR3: CAWTRQVLRDGYTF
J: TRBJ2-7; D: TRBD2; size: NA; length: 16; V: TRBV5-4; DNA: TGTGCCAGCAGCTTGGCCGGGACTACGGGGCTAGATAAGCAGTACTTC; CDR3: CASSLAGTTGLDKQYF
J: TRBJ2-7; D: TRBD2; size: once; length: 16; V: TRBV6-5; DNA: TGTGCCAGCAGTTCCCGAGGACTAGCGGGGGGCTCCGAGCAGTACTTC; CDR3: CASSSRGLAGGSEQYF
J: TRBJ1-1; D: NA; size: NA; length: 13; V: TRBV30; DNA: TGTGCCTGGAGTCCGCGAAGGGACACTGAAGCTTTCTTT; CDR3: CAWSPRRDTEAFF
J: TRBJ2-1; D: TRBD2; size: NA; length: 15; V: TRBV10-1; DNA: TGCGCCAGCAGGCATGATAGCGGGAGTCGGAATGAGCAGTTCTTC; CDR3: CASRHDSGSRNEQFF
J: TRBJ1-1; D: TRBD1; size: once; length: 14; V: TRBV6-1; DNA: TGTGCCAGCAGCTTAGGACAGGGGTGGACTGAAGCTTTCTTT; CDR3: CASSLGQGWTEAFF
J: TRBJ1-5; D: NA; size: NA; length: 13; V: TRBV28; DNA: TGTGCCAGCAGTTTTGAGGGGTCTCAGCCCCAGCATTTT; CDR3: CASSFEGSQPQHF
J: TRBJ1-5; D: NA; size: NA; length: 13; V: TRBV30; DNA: TGTGCCTGGAGCGGGGGGGGAGGGCAGCCCCAGCATTTT; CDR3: CAWSGGGGQPQHF
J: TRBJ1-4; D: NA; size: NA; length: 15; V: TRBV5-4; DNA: TGTGCCAGCAGCTTGATCAGGGAGCCTAATGAAAAACTGTTTTTT; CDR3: CASSLIREPNEKLFF
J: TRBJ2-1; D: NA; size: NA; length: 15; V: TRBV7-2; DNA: TGTGCCAGCAGCTTAGGGAGGGAGGTGATAAATGAGCAGTTCTTC; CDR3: CASSLGREVINEQFF
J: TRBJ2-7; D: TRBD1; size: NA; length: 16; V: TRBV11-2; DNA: TGTGCCAGCAGCTTATTGAGGGGGCTGAGGTCCTACGAGCAGTACTTC; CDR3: CASSLLRGLRSYEQYF
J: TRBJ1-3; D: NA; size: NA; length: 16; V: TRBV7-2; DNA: TGTGCCAGCAGCCCGGGTGGGGGCCATCTGGGAAACACCATATATTTT; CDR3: CASSPGGGHLGNTIYF
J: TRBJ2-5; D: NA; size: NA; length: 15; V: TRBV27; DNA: TGTGCCAGCAGTTTGGCTAGGGGGGTCCTGGAGACCCAGTACTTC; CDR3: CASSLARGVLETQYF
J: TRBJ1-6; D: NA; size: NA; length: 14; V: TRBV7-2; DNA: TGTGCCAGCAGCTTTCGGACAGATAATTCACCCCTCCACTTT; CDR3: CASSFRTDNSPLHF
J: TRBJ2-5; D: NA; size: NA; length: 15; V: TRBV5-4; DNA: TGTGCCAGCAGCCAATACCGCGGGTATCGGGAGACCCAGTACTTC; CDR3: CASSQYRGYRETQYF
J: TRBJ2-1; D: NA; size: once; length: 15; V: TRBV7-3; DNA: TGTGCCAGCAGCCCGGAGGTGAGCTCCTACAATGAGCAGTTCTTC; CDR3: CASSPEVSSYNEQFF
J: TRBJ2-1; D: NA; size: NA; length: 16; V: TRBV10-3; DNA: TGTGCCATCAAAGGTGGGGGGCCCAGCTCCTACAATGAGCAGTTCTTC; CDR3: CAIKGGGPSSYNEQFF
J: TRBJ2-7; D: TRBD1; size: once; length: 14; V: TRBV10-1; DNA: TGCGCCAGCAGTGAGTCGACAGGGGGCTACGAGCAGTACTTC; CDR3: CASSESTGGYEQYF
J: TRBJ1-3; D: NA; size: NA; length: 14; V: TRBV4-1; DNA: TGCGCCAGCAGCCAAGGATTTCTTAGTAACACCATATATTTT; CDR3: CASSQGFLSNTIYF
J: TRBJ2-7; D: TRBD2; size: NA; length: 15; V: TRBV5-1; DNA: TGCGCCAGCAGCTTGATTAGCGGGAGGATGAACGAGCAGTACTTC; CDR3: CASSLISGRMNEQYF
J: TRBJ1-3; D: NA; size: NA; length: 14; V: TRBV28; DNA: TGTGCCAGCAGACAGGGATCTTCTGGAAACACCATATATTTT; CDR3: CASRQGSSGNTIYF
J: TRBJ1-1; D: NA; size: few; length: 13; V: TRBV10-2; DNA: TGCGCCAGCAGGGGGTTATCGAACACTGAAGCTTTCTTT; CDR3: CASRGLSNTEAFF
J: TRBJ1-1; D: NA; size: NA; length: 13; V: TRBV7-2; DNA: TGTGCCAGCAGTCTGCTACAGGGCACTGAAGCTTTCTTT; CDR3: CASSLLQGTEAFF
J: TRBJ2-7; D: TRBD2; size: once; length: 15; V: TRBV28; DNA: TGCGCCAGCAGTTCTCCAGCGGGGGCAACCTACGAGCAGTACTTC; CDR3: CASSSPAGATYEQYF
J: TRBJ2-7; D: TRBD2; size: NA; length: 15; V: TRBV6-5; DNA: TGTGCCAGCAGTTACAGGGTAGCGGGAGCCTTGAAGCAGTACTTC; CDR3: CASSYRVAGALKQYF
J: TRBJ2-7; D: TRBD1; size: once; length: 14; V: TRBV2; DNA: TGTGCCAGCAGTGAACAAGGACAGGGATCCGAGCAGTACTTC; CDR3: CASSEQGQGSEQYF
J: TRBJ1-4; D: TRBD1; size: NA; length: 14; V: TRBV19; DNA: TGTGCCAGTACCTCGGACAGGGCGGAGGAAAAACTGTTTTTT; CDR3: CASTSDRAEEKLFF
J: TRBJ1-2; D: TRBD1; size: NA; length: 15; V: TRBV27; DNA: TGTGCCAGCAGGCGGCCGGGACAGGGGGACTATGGCTACACCTTC; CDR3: CASRRPGQGDYGYTF
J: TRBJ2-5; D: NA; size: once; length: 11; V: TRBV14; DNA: TGTGCCAGCAGCCAAGATCGGGGCCAGTACTTC; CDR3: CASSQDRGQYF